This T cell receptor beta chain was documented in a study of molecular identifiers for immune sequencing clone quantification. Study as a whole: Across replicate runs, RNA obtained from approximately 20,000 or 100,000 naive CD8 cells was divided into five, with four undergoing sequencing. General study findings and limits: In naive cells, clones above 20 RNA copies held under 1% of molecules, whereas in effector cells they held over 99%. Spiked Jurkat TCR RNA equal to one cell could reportedly be picked out among 940,000 or so naive cells.

Using a CD8+CD4-CCR7+CD45RA+ phenotype, naive CD8 T cells were sorted. V gave up 0 bases and J gave up 9 bases, with 12 bases separating them. The CDR3 loop spans 14 amino acids. Germline CDR1 is LGHNT and CDR2 is FRNRAP. This clonotype has at least ten counts. The target antigen is unknown. TCRdb re-derived calls from the PCR reads in MiXCR, one entry per CDR3 protein. This repertoire shows more than 85,000 distinct CDR3 sequences, about 35% found once; its top ten account for less than 5.5%. The sequenced material came from naive CD8+ T cells from blood, with Jurkat cell RNA spiked in. Subset indicated: FACS-sorted CD8+CD4-CCR7+CD45RA+ naive T cells. The V and J genes are TRBV12-5 and TRBJ2-1; D may be TRBD1 or TRBD2 (5 bases each). The sequence was collected from a human donor in good health. Some libraries in this study had Jurkat cell RNA spiked in. The CDR3 protein is CASGLVGTRGEQFF. The CDR3 nucleotides are TGTGCTAGTGGTTTGGTCGGGACCCGCGGTGAGCAGTTCTTC.